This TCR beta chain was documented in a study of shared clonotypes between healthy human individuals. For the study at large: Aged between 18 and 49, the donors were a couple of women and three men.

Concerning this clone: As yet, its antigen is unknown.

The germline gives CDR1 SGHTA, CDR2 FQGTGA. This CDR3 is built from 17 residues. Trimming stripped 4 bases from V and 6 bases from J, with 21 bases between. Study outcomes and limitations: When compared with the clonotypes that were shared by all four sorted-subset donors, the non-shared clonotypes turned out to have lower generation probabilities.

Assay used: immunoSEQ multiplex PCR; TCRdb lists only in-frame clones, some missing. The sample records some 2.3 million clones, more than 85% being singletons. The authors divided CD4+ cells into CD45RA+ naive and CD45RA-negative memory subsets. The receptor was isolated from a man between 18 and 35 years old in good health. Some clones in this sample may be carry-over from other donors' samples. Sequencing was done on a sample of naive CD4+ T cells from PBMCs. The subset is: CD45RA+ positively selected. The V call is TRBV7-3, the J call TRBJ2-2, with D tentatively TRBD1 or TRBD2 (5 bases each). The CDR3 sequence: CASSWSGALFSPGELFF. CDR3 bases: TGTGCCAGCAGCTGGTCCGGGGCCCTTTTTTCGCCCGGGGAGCTGTTTTTT.